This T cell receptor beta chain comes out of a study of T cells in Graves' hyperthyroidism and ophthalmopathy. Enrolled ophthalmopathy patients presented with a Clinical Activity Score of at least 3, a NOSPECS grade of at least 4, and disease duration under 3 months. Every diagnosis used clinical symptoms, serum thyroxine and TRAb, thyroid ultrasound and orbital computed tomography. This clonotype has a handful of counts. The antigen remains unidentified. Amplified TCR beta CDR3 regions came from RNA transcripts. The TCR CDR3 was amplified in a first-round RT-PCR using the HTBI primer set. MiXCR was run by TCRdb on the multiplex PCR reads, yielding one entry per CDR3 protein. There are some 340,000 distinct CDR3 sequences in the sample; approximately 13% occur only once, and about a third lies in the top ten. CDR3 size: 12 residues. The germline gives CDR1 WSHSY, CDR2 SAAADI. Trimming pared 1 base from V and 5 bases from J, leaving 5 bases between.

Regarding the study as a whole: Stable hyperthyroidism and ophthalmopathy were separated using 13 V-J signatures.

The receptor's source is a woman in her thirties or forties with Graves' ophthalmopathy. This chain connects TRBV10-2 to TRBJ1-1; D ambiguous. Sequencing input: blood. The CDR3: CASSEWGTEAFF. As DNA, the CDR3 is TGCGCCAGCAGTGAGTGGGGTACTGAAGCTTTCTTT.